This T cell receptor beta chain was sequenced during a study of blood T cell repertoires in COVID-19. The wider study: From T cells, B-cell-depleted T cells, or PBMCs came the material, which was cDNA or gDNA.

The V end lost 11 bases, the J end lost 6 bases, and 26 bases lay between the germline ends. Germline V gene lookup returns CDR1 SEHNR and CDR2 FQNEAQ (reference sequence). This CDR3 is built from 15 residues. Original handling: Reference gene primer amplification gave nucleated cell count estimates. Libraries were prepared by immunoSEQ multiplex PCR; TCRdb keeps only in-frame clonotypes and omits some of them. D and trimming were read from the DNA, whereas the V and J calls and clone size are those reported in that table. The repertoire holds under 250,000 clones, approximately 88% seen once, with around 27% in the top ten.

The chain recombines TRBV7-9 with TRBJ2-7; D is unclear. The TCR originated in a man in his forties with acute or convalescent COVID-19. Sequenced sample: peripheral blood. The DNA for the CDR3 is TGTGCCGTTGGTCGTGGCAGGTCAAGCCGTCTCGAGCAGTACTTC. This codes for CAVGRGRSSRLEQYF. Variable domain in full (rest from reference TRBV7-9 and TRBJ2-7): DTGVSQNPRHKITKRGQNVTFRCDPISEHNRLYWYRQTLGQGPEFLTYFQNEAQLEKSRLLSDRFSAERPKGSFSTLEIQRTEQGDSAMYLCAVGRGRSSRLEQYFGPGTRLTVT.